This TCR beta chain was captured in a study of cytomegalovirus exposure and HLA in healthy donors. Healthy individuals who donated bone marrow served as the donors. V was trimmed by 5 bases and J by 6 bases, leaving 16 bases between them. The CDR3 has 14 amino acids. CDR1 SEHNR and CDR2 FQNEAQ come from the germline V gene (reference sequence). This clone was seen once. 60 Vbeta and 13 Jbeta primers were used in PCR. The data were produced by immunoSEQ multiplex PCR, yet TCRdb's version contains in-frame clones alone and is incomplete. Among about 140,000 clones, about 80% were seen once, and the ten largest hold under 4.5%.

The receptor was derived from a man aged 40-49 years in good health and CMV-seropositive. The sample taken for sequencing was PBMCs. The gene calls are TRBV7-9 and TRBJ1-1, with D possibly matching TRBD1 (5 bases). The CDR3 loop is CASSQRTGDAEAFF. In nucleotides, the CDR3 is TGTGCCAGCAGCCAAAGGACGGGGGATGCTGAAGCTTTCTTT.